Given below is one T cell receptor beta chain in context. CDR3 size: 14 residues. The germline V gene has CDR1 SQVTM and CDR2 ANQGSEA. Trimming removed 1 base from V and 6 bases from J; junction bases left unmatched: 6. The data belong to a study of blood T cell repertoires in COVID-19. About the research overall: The United States, Italy and Spain supplied acute and convalescent COVID-19 samples.

In the authors' workflow: Using reference gene primer amplification, nucleated cell counts were estimated. TCRdb keeps only in-frame clones here, not all; method: immunoSEQ multiplex PCR. The V and J calls and the clone size are those of that table, but D and trimming were determined from the DNA. The sample contains 240,000 or so clones, about 87% of which appear only once. This sequence originates from a woman in her sixties or seventies with active or convalescent COVID-19. What was sequenced was peripheral blood. V usage is TRBV29-1 and J usage is TRBJ1-1, with 9 bases aligning to TRBD1. The CDR3 DNA is TGCAGCGTTGAAGGGACAGGGGTAAGTCCTGAAGCTTTCTTT. Translated: CSVEGTGVSPEAFF. The variable domain in full, completed from reference TRBV29-1 and TRBJ1-1, reads SAVISQKPSRDICQRGTSLTIQCQVDSQVTMMFWYRQQPGQSLTLIATANQGSEATYESGFVIDKFPISRPNLTFSTLTVSNMSPEDSSIYLCSVEGTGVSPEAFFGQGTRLTVV.